The entry below describes one T cell receptor (beta chain). The antigen remains undetermined. The data were taken from a study of T cells expressing NK-cell markers. Turning to the study itself: The study sequenced eight donors, seven HCMV-seropositive and one seronegative.

5'RACE template switching with UMIs produced the TCR beta cDNA. TCRdb re-called the 5' RACE reads; every CDR3 protein appears as one record, without DNA. Across hundreds of thousands of distinct CDR3 sequences, the top ten clones capture roughly 8% of the sample. Study-wide results and limits: The CD3+CD56-NKG2C+ fraction of a few donors was likewise dominated by these clonotypes.

The CDR3 sequence is 15 residues long. Germline V gene lookup returns CDR1 LNHNV and CDR2 YYDKDF (reference sequence). The sequence was collected from a woman aged 18 to 75 in good health. The chain joins TRBV15 to TRBJ2-5; the TCRdb D gene call, TRBD1, has no DNA to confirm it. Sequenced material: blood T cells: a sorted CD56 or NKG2C T cell subset, CD4+ or CD8+ T cells, or bulk PBMC T cells (not recorded which). This CDR3 reads CATSTTGGHQETQYF. The variable domain in full, completed from reference TRBV15 and TRBJ2-5, reads DAMVIQNPRYQVTQFGKPVTLSCSQTLNHNVMYWYQQKSSQAPKLLFHYYDKDFNNEADTPDNFQSRRPNTSFCFLDIRSPGLGDTAMYLCATSTTGGHQETQYFGPGTRLLVL.